The present T cell receptor (beta chain) was sequenced within a study of blood T cell repertoires in COVID-19. Study summary: PBMCs, B-cell-depleted T cells, or T cells were the source of the cDNA or gDNA that made up the material.

In the study's own analysis: Nucleated cell counts were estimated from reference gene primer amplification. Method: immunoSEQ multiplex PCR; TCRdb's copy keeps in-frame clones and lacks some. For V, J and clone size, that table is used; D and trimming come from the DNA. There are approximately 100,000 clones in the sample; roughly 90% occur only once, and 19% lies in the top ten. This CDR3 has 15 residues. Germline-derived CDR1 and CDR2 are SGHVS and FNYEAQ. The V gene end was trimmed by 5 bases and the J gene end by 4 bases; junction bases not matched to a gene: 8. V usage is TRBV7-6 and J usage is TRBJ1-5; 7 positions agree with TRBD1. The sequence was obtained from a human donor with acute or convalescent COVID-19. The donor label of this sample is uncertain. The sequencing sample was made of peripheral blood. The CDR3 protein is CASSTPGQKNQPQHF. The CDR3 DNA reads as TGTGCCAGCAGCACACCGGGACAGAAGAATCAGCCCCAGCATTTT. Variable domain in full (rest from reference TRBV7-6 and TRBJ1-5): GAGVSQSPRYKVTKRGQDVALRCDPISGHVSLYWYRQALGQGPEFLTYFNYEAQQDKSGLPNDRFSAERPEGSISTLTIQRTEQRDSAMYRCASSTPGQKNQPQHFGDGTRLSIL.